This TCR beta chain appears in the sequencing data of a study of CD8+ T cells in alopecia areata. Study-wide results and caveats: Sharing of TCR sequences between patients (possibly for HLA-related reasons) was less clear than in mice.

For this clone: Antigen unknown. An end of the junction differs from the germline gene, which may be a read error.

The CDR3 is made up of 13 amino acids. In germline, CDR1 is MGHDK, CDR2 SYGVNS. RNA extraction and reverse transcription yielded cDNA as sequencing template. Sequenced by immunoSEQ multiplex PCR; TCRdb stores in-frame clones only, minus some. The sample records hundreds of thousands of clones, about 60% being singletons. The chain uses TRBV25-1 and TRBJ2-5; no reliable D call. The sequencing used CD4+ T cells sorted from blood, collected at week 0. The clonotype was recovered from a human donor with alopecia areata. Here the CDR3 DNA reads TGTGCCAGCAGCGAATTTGGTTTAGAGACCCAGTACTTC. This encodes CASSEFGLETQYF.